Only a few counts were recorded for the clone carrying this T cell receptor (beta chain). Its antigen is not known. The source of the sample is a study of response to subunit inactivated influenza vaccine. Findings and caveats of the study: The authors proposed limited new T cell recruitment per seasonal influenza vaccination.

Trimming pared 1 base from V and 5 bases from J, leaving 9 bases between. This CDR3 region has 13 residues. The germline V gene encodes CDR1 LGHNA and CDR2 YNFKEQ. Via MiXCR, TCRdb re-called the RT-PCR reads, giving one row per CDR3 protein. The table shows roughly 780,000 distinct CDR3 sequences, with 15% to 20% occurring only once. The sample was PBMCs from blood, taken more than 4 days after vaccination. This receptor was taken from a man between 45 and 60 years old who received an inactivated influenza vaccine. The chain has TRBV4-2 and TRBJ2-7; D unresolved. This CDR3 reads CASSQGSQHEQYF. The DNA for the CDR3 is TGTGCCAGCAGCCAAGGGTCGCAGCACGAGCAGTACTTC.